These 5 T cell receptor beta chains came from one sample sequenced in a study of early T cells in non-severe SARS-CoV-2 infection. TCRdb analysed the 5' RACE reads with MiXCR anew, one entry per CDR3 protein. The sample lists about 46,000 distinct CDR3 sequences, about 5.3% occurring once. The sample consisted of whole blood, taken at baseline. The receptors were gathered from an adult who was a healthcare worker with PCR-confirmed SARS-CoV-2 infection or an uninfected control (not recorded which).

The V call is TRBV20-1, the J call TRBJ2-7, with a tentative D call TRBD1 (5 bases). From germline, CDR1 is DFQATT and CDR2 SNEGSKA (reference sequence). The V end was cut by 5 bases, the J end by 0 bases, with 5 bases between. The CDR3 contains 11 residues. Here the CDR3 DNA reads TGCAGTGCTGACAGCTCCTACGAGCAGTACTTC. This codes for CSADSSYEQYF.

This clonotype was recorded at least ten times. The J gene is TRBJ2-2, the V gene TRBV6-1; weak D call: TRBD2 (5 bases). The CDR3 has 15 residues. Trimming pared 6 bases from V and 5 bases from J, leaving 16 bases between. Germline-derived CDR1 and CDR2 are MNHNS and SASEGT. DNA for the CDR3: TGTGCCAGCAGCCAAGGGTCCGGGAATACCGGGGAGCTGTTTTTT. Protein: CASSQGSGNTGELFF.

Many counts were recorded for this clonotype. The rearrangement links TRBV28 to TRBJ1-5, with unresolved D. The CDR3 sequence is 14 residues long. Germline V CDR1 and CDR2: MDHEN, SYDVKM. The V gene lost 3 bases and the J gene lost 5 bases, with 11 bases spanning the gap. Here the CDR3 reads CASSLGRVDQPQHF. The CDR3 coding sequence is TGTGCCAGCAGTTTGGGTAGGGTGGATCAGCCCCAGCATTTT.

This clonotype was counted at least ten times. V is TRBV24-1 and J is TRBJ2-1; D is perhaps TRBD1 (6 bases). V lost 5 bases to trimming and J lost 8 bases, with 15 bases between them. Germline values: CDR1 KGHDR, CDR2 SFDVKD. This CDR3 is built from 14 residues. CDR3 region: CATSAPGAGYEQFF. The CDR3 DNA sequence: TGTGCCACCAGTGCTCCAGGGGCTGGGTATGAGCAGTTCTTC.

This clonotype was recorded a few times. Written as DNA, the CDR3 is TGTGCCAGCAGCTTCGAGGGGGGTACGCAGTATTTT. This gives the protein CASSFEGGTQYF. The chain links TRBV11-2 to TRBJ2-3; the D gene could be TRBD1 or TRBD2 (6 bases each). The CDR3 contains 12 residues. V was shortened by 3 bases and J by 8 bases, with 9 bases between the two germline ends. Looked up from germline, CDR1 is SGHAT and CDR2 is FQNNGV. Full variable domain (outside the CDR3, taken from reference TRBV11-2 and TRBJ2-3): EAGVAQSPRYKIIEKRQSVAFWCNPISGHATLYWYQQILGQGPKLLIQFQNNGVVDDSQLPKDRFSAERLKGVDSTLKIQPAKLEDSAVYLCASSFEGGTQYFGPGTRLTVL.